The 19 T cell receptor beta chains below were found in one sample sequenced in a study of graft-versus-host responses after intestinal transplantation. The authors plated roughly 200,000 CFSE-labeled responder cells with roughly 200,000 irradiated, violet-dye-labeled stimulator cells. TCRdb's copy holds only in-frame clones and misses some; the assay was immunoSEQ multiplex PCR. Of just over 9,000 clones listed, roughly a third were seen once; the top ten hold around 2.8%. The material was alloreactive CD8+ T cells from a mixed lymphocyte reaction culture, obtained before transplantation. Subset here: CFSE-low proliferating T cells sorted from approximately 6-day pre-transplant mixed lymphocyte reaction (GvH or HvG direction). The receptor source for this set is a human patient who was an organ donor for intestinal transplantation.

The V and J genes are TRBV29-1 and TRBJ2-7; tentative D call: TRBD2 (6 bases). Between the trimmed V and J ends, which lost 6 bases and 4 bases, there was a span of 16 bases. Germline V CDR1 and CDR2: SQVTM, ANQGSEA. The CDR3 extends over 13 amino acids. CDR3 nucleotides: TGCAGCGTCGTGCGACTAGAGGCATACGAGCAGTACTTC. Residues: CSVVRLEAYEQYF.

This chain connects TRBV28 to TRBJ2-1; unclear D gene. The CDR3 spans 16 residues. V lost 5 bases, J lost 0 bases, and 14 bases lay in between. The germline V gene encodes CDR1 MDHEN and CDR2 SYDVKM. The CDR3 loop is CASSLGYASSYNEQFF. CDR3 DNA: TGTGCCAGCAGTCTAGGATACGCCAGCTCCTACAATGAGCAGTTCTTC.

This clone was seen more than once but under ten times. V and J are TRBV5-1 and TRBJ2-7; 10 nucleotides line up with TRBD1. The CDR3 loop spans 14 amino acids. V was pared by 4 bases and J by 6 bases, with 7 bases of the junction left unmatched. Germline V gene lookup returns CDR1 SGHRS and CDR2 YFSETQ. DNA for the CDR3: TGCGCCAGCAGCGGGGACAGGGGTCGGGCCGAGCAGTACTTC. Residues: CASSGDRGRAEQYF.

The V and J genes are TRBV19 and TRBJ2-5; 7 nucleotides line up with TRBD1. The CDR3 has 15 residues. Germline lookup yields CDR1 LNHDA and CDR2 SQIVND (reference sequence). The trim removed 7 bases at V and 3 bases at J, leaving 11 bases unmatched. DNA for the CDR3: TGTGCCAGTACCCATGCCGGGACAGACAAAGAGACCCAGTACTTC. Translation: CASTHAGTDKETQYF.

The chain links TRBV7-2 to TRBJ2-5, with 7 bases fitting TRBD2. Germline trimming cut 5 bases from V and 4 bases from J; bases unmatched to any gene: 7. Germline V gene lookup returns CDR1 SGHTA and CDR2 FQGNSA. The CDR3 contains 14 residues. The CDR3 nucleotides read TGTGCCAGCAGCCCCGGGACTACCCTAGAGACCCAGTACTTC. This encodes CASSPGTTLETQYF.

The chain recombines TRBV29-1 with TRBJ2-1; D is undetermined. Germline V gene sequence: CDR1 SQVTM, CDR2 ANQGSEA. The V end lost 3 bases, the J end lost 11 bases, and 8 bases lay between the germline ends. This CDR3 region has 10 residues. The chain's CDR3 is CSVDAQKQFF. In DNA form, the CDR3 reads TGCAGCGTTGATGCTCAGAAGCAGTTCTTC.

This rearrangement joins TRBV6-1 to TRBJ2-1, with a possible D match to TRBD1 (6 bases). V was clipped by 5 bases and J by 6 bases, with 11 bases between them. Germline CDR1 is MNHNS and CDR2 is SASEGT. The CDR3 covers 13 residues. The DNA for the CDR3 is TGTGCCAGCAGTTATGGCAGGGGCAATGAGCAGTTCTTC. Protein product: CASSYGRGNEQFF.

The chain is built from TRBV9 and TRBJ2-7, with D perhaps matching TRBD1 (7 bases). V was pared by 0 bases and J by 2 bases, with 15 bases between. Per the germline V gene, CDR1 is SGDLS and CDR2 is YYNGEE. The CDR3 has 16 amino acids. The CDR3 nucleotides are TGTGCCAGCAGCGTAGATTCTCAGGGGGGAACCTACGAGCAGTACTTC. It encodes CASSVDSQGGTYEQYF. The variable domain in full, completed from reference TRBV9 and TRBJ2-7, reads DSGVTQTPKHLITATGQRVTLRCSPRSGDLSVYWYQQSLDQGLQFLIQYYNGEERAKGNILERFSAQQFPDLHSELNLSSLELGDSALYFCASSVDSQGGTYEQYFGPGTRLTVT.

The V and J genes are TRBV11-2 and TRBJ2-1, with 7 bases identical to TRBD2. Germline loops: CDR1 SGHAT, CDR2 FQNNGV. This CDR3 has 14 amino acids. Trimming at V came to 0 bases and at J to 16 bases, leaving 12 bases not matched to a gene. The CDR3: CASSLDYGTIGKFF. The DNA of the CDR3 is TGTGCCAGCAGCTTAGACTATGGGACTATAGGCAAATTCTTC.

This clone was counted between two and nine times. This chain links TRBV19 with TRBJ2-1; D remains ambiguous. Trimming shortened V by 0 bases and J by 4 bases, and 10 bases separated the two germline ends. Germline CDR1 reads LNHDA; CDR2 reads SQIVND (reference sequence). The CDR3 length is 15 residues. CDR3 amino acids: CASSIEEAPYNEQFF. The CDR3 DNA reads TGTGCCAGTAGTATAGAGGAAGCGCCTTACAATGAGCAGTTCTTC.

The chain recombines TRBV7-9 with TRBJ1-5, with TRBD1 matching 9 bases. The CDR3 is 14 amino acids. The trim removed 5 bases at V and 6 bases at J, leaving 5 bases unmatched. CDR1 is SEHNR and CDR2 is FQNEAQ in the germline V gene (reference sequence). The CDR3 reads CASSPGQGSQPQHF. CDR3 nucleotides: TGTGCCAGCAGCCCAGGACAGGGGAGTCAGCCCCAGCATTTT.

The chain links TRBV5-4 to TRBJ2-3, with 13 bases fitting TRBD2. Unmatched junction bases numbered 3, after V lost 4 bases and J lost 4 bases. The CDR3 is 15 residues long. Germline assignment: CDR1 SGHNT and CDR2 YYREEE (reference sequence). The CDR3 loop reads CASSQGLAGADTQYF. The CDR3 bases are TGTGCCAGCAGCCAAGGACTAGCGGGAGCAGATACGCAGTATTTT. Variable domain in full (rest from reference TRBV5-4 and TRBJ2-3): ETGVTQSPTHLIKTRGQQVTLRCSSQSGHNTVSWYQQALGQGPQFIFQYYREEENGRGNFPPRFSGLQFPNYSSELNVNALELDDSALYLCASSQGLAGADTQYFGPGTRLTVL.

The chain uses TRBV29-1 and TRBJ2-2; TRBD2 might be the D (6 bases). Germline V gene data show CDR1 as SQVTM and CDR2 as ANQGSEA. Deletions cut 3 bases from V and 4 bases from J, with 12 bases between. The CDR3 extends over 14 amino acids. DNA for the CDR3: TGCAGCGTTGATAGGCAGGGAGGCACCGGGGAGCTGTTTTTT. It encodes CSVDRQGGTGELFF.

This clone is medium-sized (0.01 to 0.1%) in the sample. The rearrangement joins TRBV30 to TRBJ2-7, with 9 bases aligning to TRBD1. Per the germline V gene, CDR1 is GTSNPN and CDR2 is SVGIG (reference sequence). The CDR3 spans 13 residues. V lost 5 bases and J lost 5; bases outside the gene matches: 7. The chain's CDR3 is CAWGQGLRDEQYF. In nucleotides, the CDR3 is TGTGCCTGGGGACAGGGGCTACGGGACGAGCAGTACTTC.

The chain carries TRBV5-6 and TRBJ1-2, with D unclear. The CDR3 is 13 residues long. Trimming pared 4 bases from V and 8 bases from J, leaving 15 bases between. The germline CDR1 and CDR2 sequences are SGHDT and YYEEEE. The CDR3 loop is CASSRGITKGYTF. The CDR3 bases are TGTGCCAGCAGCCGCGGGATAACGAAAGGCTACACCTTC. The full variable domain, completed using reference TRBV5-6 and TRBJ1-2, is DAGVTQSPTHLIKTRGQQVTLRCSPKSGHDTVSWYQQALGQGPQFIFQYYEEEERQRGNFPDRFSGHQFPNYSSELNVNALLLGDSALYLCASSRGITKGYTFGSGTRLTVV.

This clone was counted a few times. The chain links TRBV4-2 to TRBJ1-2, with TRBD1 identical over 8 bases. Germline V gives CDR1 LGHNA, CDR2 YNFKEQ. The CDR3 covers 15 residues. The J segment lost 4 bases and the V segment lost 3 bases, leaving 7 bases of the junction unmatched. The CDR3: CASSQGPTGAYGYTF. In DNA form, the CDR3 reads TGTGCCAGCAGCCAGGGTCCGACAGGGGCCTATGGCTACACCTTC.

The chain is built from TRBV28 and TRBJ2-1, with 11 positions matching TRBD2. The CDR3 has 16 residues. Germline-derived CDR1 and CDR2 are MDHEN and SYDVKM. V trimming: 5 bases; J trimming: 3 bases; junction bases outside the gene matches: 6. CDR3 nucleotide sequence: TGTGCCAGCAGTCCGACTAGCGGGGTGGTCTACAATGAGCAGTTCTTC. As protein: CASSPTSGVVYNEQFF.

The rearrangement links TRBV7-9 to TRBJ1-1; tentatively, D is TRBD1 (5 bases). This CDR3 has 19 amino acids. Germline loops: CDR1 SEHNR, CDR2 FQNEAQ (reference sequence). V was pared by 2 bases and J by 4 bases, with 26 bases between. The CDR3 sequence is CASSLTPYRFRKDGTEAFF. CDR3 in DNA: TGTGCCAGCAGCTTAACGCCGTACAGGTTCCGAAAGGATGGCACTGAAGCTTTCTTT.

This clone was counted between two and nine times. V and J are TRBV11-3 and TRBJ2-5; unclear D gene. CDR3 length: 13 residues. Trimming took 3 bases from V and 4 from J, leaving 9 bases between them. CDR1 and CDR2 (germline): SGHNT, YENEEA. CDR3 sequence reads: CASSFSSRETQYF. Here the CDR3 DNA reads TGTGCCAGCAGCTTCTCTAGTAGAGAGACCCAGTACTTC.